There are many counts of the clone carrying this T cell receptor (beta chain). V shed 4 bases and J 8 bases; nucleotides not matched to a gene: 4. The CDR3 runs to 15 residues. Germline CDR1 SGHVS, CDR2 FQNEAQ. The CDR3 regions of TCR beta were amplified from RNA transcripts. First-round RT-PCR of the TCR CDR3 relied on the HTBI primer set. Using its own MiXCR run on the multiplex PCR reads, TCRdb lists one record per CDR3 protein. The sample lists under 550,000 distinct CDR3 sequences, about 13% occurring once. These data come from a study of T cells in Graves' hyperthyroidism and ophthalmopathy. The chain is built from TRBV7-8 and TRBJ2-4; 14 positions match TRBD2. Sequencing was carried out using blood. The source is a woman aged 18-29 years with Graves' hyperthyroidism. In DNA form, the CDR3 reads TGTGCCAGCAGCTCCGGGACTAGCGGGAGCTACATTCAGTACTTC. Translating gives CASSSGTSGSYIQYF.